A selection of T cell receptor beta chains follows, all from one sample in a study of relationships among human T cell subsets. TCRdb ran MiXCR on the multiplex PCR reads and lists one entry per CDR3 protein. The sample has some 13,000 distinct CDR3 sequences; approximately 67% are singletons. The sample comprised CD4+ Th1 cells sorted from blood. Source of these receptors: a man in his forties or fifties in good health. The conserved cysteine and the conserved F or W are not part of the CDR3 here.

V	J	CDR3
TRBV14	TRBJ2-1	ASSQLILASPSYNEQF
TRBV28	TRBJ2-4	ASTSARILAKNIQY
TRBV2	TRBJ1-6	ASRGQGREPLH
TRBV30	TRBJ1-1	AWSTRQPSTEAF
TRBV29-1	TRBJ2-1	SVEMGYNEQF
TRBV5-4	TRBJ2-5	ASSSGQVPPKETQY
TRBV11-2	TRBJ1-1	ASTFGRGDTEAF
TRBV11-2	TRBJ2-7	ASGSPYEQY
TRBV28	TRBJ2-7	ASKPSGTIHEQY
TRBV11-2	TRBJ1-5	ASSVGPGNQPQH
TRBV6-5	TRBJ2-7	ASGGREQY
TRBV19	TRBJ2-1	ASSIPASGFPRSSYNEQF
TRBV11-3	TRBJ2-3	ASNRDEGTDTQY
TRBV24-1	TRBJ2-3	ATSKTSGIVRGDTQY
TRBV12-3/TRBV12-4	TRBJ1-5	ASSASDLTPQH
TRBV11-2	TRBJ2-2	ASSLVAGGNTGELF
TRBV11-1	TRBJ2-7	ASSLNYEQY
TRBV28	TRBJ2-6	ASSRWQSGANVLT
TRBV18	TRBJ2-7	ANSPPSDEQY